This section outlines one TCR beta chain sequence together with its context. The antigen is undetermined. This sample is drawn from a study of T-cell memory formation after mild COVID-19. Study information: Most TCR clusters belonged to a single donor.

Study outcomes and limitations: What remained unconfirmed was the SARS-CoV-2 specificity of second-wave clones peaking on day 37. CD4+ contracting clones were mainly CM and EM; CD8+ ones, EMRA. There were some responding clones in pre-infection memory, which suggested that cross-reactive memory had joined.

CDR1 and CDR2 from the germline V gene are SQVTM and ANQGSEA. The CDR3 is made up of 14 amino acids. V was clipped by 4 bases and J by 2 bases; unmatched bases: 5. TCRdb reprocessed the 5' RACE reads via MiXCR and lists one record per CDR3 protein. Of 300,000 to 400,000 distinct CDR3 sequences listed, 25% to 30% are singletons. Sequencing used PBMCs or a T cell subset sorted from them (not recorded which). The rearrangement links TRBV29-1 to TRBJ1-5, with 7 bases aligning to TRBD1. This clonotype originated in an adult woman who had mild COVID-19 (a few samples of this study predate the infection). Cell type and time point are not known. The CDR3 DNA follows: TGCAGCGTTGGACAGGGAAATGGCAATCAGCCCCAGCATTTT. Translating gives CSVGQGNGNQPQHF. Looking up the rest from reference TRBV29-1 and TRBJ1-5 gives the full variable domain: SAVISQKPSRDICQRGTSLTIQCQVDSQVTMMFWYRQQPGQSLTLIATANQGSEATYESGFVIDKFPISRPNLTFSTLTVSNMSPEDSSIYLCSVGQGNGNQPQHFGDGTRLSIL.